This T cell receptor (beta chain) originates from a study of memory CD4+ T cells and cytomegalovirus serostatus. Study background: Of the healthy Belgian adults, 9 were CMV seropositive and 24 seronegative. Study results and caveats: CD4+ memory repertoires contained 67 of 164 reported CMV TCRbeta sequences.

The CDR3 is 14 amino acids. Germline CDR1 and CDR2: LNHDA and SQIVND (reference sequence). The germline V and J ends were trimmed by 4 bases and 0 bases, with 8 bases remaining between them. Single viable CD3+CD4+CD8-CD45RO+ cells were sorted as the memory CD4+ T cells. Positive selection with CD4 microbeads enriched total CD4+ T cells. As processed by the authors: Out-of-frame sequences were removed, leaving 2 million or so distinct TCRbeta sequences. Some clones are missing from TCRdb's copy, which holds only in-frame ones; the method was immunoSEQ multiplex PCR. V, J and clone size are those of that table, while D and trimming were read from the DNA. The sample carries tens of thousands of clones, 60% to 80% recorded once. This clone was seen a single time. Its antigen is as yet unknown.

Sequencing was done on a sample of memory CD4+ T cells from blood. V is TRBV19 and J is TRBJ2-3; D ambiguous. The receptor's source is an adult in good health and CMV-seronegative. The CDR3: CASSSLGSTDTQYF. CDR3 DNA: TGTGCCAGTAGTAGCTTAGGAAGCACAGATACGCAGTATTTT.